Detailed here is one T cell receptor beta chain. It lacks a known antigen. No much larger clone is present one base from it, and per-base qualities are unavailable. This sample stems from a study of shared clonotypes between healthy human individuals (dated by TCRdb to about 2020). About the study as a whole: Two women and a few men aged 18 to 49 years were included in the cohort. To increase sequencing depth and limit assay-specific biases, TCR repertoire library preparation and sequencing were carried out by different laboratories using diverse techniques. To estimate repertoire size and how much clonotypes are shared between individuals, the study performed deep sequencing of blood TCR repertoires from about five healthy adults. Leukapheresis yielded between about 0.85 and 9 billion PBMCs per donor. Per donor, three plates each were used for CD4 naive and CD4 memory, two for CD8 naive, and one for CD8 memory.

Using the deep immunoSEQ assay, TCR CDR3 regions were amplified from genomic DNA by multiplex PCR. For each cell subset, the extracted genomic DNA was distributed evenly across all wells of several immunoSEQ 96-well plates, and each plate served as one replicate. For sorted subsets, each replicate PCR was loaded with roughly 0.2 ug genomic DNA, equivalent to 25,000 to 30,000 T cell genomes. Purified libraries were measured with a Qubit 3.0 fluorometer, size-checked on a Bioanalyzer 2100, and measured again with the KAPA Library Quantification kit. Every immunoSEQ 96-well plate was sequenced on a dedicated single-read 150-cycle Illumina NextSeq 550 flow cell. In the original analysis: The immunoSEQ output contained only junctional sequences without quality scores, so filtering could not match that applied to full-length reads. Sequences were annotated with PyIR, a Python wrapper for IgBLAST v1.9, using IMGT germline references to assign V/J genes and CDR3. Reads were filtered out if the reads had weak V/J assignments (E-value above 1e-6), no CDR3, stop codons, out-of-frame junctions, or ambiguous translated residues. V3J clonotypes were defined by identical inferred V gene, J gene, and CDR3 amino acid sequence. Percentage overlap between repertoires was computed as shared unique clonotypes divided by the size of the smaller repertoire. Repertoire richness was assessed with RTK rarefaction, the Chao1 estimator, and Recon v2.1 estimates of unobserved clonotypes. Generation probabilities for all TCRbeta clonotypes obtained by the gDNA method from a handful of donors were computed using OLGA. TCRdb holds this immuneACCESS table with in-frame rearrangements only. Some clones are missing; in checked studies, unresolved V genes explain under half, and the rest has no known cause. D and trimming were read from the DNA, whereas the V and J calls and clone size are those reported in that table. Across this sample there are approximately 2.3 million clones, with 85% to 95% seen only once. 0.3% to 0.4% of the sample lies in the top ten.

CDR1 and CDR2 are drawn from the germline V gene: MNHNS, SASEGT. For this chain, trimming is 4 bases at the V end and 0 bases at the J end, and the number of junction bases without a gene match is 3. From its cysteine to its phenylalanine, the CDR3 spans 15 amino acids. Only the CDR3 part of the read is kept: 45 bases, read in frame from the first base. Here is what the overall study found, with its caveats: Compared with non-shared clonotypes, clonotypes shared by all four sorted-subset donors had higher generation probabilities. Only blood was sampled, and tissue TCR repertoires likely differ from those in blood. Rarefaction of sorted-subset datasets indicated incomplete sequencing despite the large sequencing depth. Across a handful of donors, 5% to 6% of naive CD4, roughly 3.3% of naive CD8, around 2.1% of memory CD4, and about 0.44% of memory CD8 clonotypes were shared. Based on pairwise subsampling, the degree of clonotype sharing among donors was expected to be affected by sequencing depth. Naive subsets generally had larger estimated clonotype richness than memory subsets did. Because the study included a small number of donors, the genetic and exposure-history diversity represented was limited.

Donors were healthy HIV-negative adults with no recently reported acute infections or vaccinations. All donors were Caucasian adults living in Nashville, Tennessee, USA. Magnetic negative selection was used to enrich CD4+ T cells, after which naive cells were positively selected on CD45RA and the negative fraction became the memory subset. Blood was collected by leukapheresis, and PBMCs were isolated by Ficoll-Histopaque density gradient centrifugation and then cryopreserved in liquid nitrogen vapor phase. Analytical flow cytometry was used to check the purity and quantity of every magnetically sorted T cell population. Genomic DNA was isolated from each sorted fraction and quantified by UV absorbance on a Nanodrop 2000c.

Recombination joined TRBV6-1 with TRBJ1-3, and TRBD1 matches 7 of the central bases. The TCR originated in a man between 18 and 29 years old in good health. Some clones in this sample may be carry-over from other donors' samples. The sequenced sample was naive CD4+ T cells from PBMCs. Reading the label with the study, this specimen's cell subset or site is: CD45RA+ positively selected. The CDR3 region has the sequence CASSAGTASGNTIYF. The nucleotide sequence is TGTGCCAGCAGTGCCGGGACAGCCTCTGGAAACACCATATATTTT.